This T cell receptor (beta chain) derives from a study of blood T cell repertoires in COVID-19. Background on the study: Material from acute and convalescent COVID-19 was sourced from the United States, Italy and Spain.

Here immunoSEQ multiplex PCR was the method, and the copy in TCRdb shows in-frame clones only, minus some. The sample records about 180,000 clones, over 80% being singletons. This CDR3 spans 12 amino acids. V was clipped by 4 bases and J by 8 bases, with 11 bases between them. Germline V lookup: CDR1 MNHEY, CDR2 SVGAGI. Material for sequencing was peripheral blood. This clonotype was obtained from a woman in her 70s with COVID-19, enrolled during active disease. V usage is TRBV6-5 and J usage is TRBJ1-2; D gene ambiguous. The CDR3, as DNA: TGTGCCAGCAGTTCCAATGAGAGAGGCTACACCTTC. Protein product: CASSSNERGYTF.